The clone carrying this TCR beta chain appeared a few times. The antigen remains undetermined. J was trimmed by 4 bases and V by 6 bases; bases with no gene match: 12. There are 17 residues in the CDR3. This specimen belongs to a study of T cell repertoires in cytomegalovirus infection. About the study: It was recently identified HLA-C-restricted and well-studied HLA-B-restricted CMV epitopes that the study used.

Using its own MiXCR run on the reads, TCRdb lists one record per CDR3 protein. The table lists 680,000 or so distinct CDR3 sequences, 33% of them singletons. This chain connects TRBV12-3 or TRBV12-4 to TRBJ1-3; 10 nucleotides agree with TRBD1. The sequencing used cultured PBMCs, collected from culture after CMV antigen stimulation. The receptor comes from a human donor in good health (CMV status not recorded). Some clones in this sample may be carry-over from other donors' samples. The CDR3, as DNA: TGTGCCAGCAGCCCAACTCCGGGACAGGGGAGAGGAAACACCATATATTTT. It encodes CASSPTPGQGRGNTIYF.